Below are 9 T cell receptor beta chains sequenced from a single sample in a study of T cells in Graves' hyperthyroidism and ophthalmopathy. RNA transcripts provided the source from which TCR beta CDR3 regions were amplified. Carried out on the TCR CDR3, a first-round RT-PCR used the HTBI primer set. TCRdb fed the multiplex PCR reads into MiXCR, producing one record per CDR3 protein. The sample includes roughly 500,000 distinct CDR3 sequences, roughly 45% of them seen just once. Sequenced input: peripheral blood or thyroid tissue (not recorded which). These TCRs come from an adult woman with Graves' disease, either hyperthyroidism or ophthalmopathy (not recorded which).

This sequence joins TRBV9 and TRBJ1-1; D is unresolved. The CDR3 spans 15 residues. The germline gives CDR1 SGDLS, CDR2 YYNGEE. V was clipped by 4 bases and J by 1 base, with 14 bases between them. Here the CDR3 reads CASSQVVLGNTEAFF. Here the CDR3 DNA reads TGTGCCAGCAGCCAAGTCGTCTTGGGGAACACTGAAGCTTTCTTT.

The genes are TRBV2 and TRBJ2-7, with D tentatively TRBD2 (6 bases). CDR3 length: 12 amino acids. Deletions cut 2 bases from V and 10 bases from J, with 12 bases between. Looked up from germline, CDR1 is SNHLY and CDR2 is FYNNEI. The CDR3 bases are TGTGCCAGCAGTGAACTAGCGTTCGACCAGTACTTC. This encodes CASSELAFDQYF. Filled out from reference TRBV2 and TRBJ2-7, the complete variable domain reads EPEVTQTPSHQVTQMGQEVILRCVPISNHLYFYWYRQILGQKVEFLVSFYNNEISEKSEIFDDQFSVERPDGSNFTLKIRSTKLEDSAMYFCASSELAFDQYFGPGTRLTVT.

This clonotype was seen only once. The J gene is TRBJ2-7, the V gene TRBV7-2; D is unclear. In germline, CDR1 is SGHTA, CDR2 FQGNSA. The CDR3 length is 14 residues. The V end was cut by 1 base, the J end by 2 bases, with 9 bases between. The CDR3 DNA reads TGTGCCAGCAGCTTAGAACTTGAAACCTACGAGCAGTACTTC. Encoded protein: CASSLELETYEQYF.

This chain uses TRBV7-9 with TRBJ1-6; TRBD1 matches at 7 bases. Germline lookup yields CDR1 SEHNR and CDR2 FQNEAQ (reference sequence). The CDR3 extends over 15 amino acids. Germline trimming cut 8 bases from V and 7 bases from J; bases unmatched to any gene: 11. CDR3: CASSGLQGKNSPLHF. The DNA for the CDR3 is TGTGCCAGCTCGGGTCTACAGGGGAAGAATTCACCCCTCCACTTT.

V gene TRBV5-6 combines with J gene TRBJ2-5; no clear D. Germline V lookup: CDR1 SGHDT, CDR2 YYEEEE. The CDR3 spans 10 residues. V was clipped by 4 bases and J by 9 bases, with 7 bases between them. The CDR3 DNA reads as TGTGCCAGCAGCGGCCTACCCCAGTACTTC. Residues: CASSGLPQYF.

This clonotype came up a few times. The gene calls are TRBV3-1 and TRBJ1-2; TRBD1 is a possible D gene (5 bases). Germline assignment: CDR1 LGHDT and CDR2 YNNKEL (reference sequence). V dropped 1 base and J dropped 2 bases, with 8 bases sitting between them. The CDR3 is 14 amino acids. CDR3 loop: CASSQGRTNYGYTF. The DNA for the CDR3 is TGTGCCAGCAGCCAAGGAAGGACAAACTATGGCTACACCTTC.

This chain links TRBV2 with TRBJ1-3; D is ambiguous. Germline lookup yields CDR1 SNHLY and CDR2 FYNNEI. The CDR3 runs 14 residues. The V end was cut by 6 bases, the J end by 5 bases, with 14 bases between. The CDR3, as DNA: TGTGCCAGCAGCTCGACGGGAGTAAGAAACACCATATATTTT. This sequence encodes CASSSTGVRNTIYF.

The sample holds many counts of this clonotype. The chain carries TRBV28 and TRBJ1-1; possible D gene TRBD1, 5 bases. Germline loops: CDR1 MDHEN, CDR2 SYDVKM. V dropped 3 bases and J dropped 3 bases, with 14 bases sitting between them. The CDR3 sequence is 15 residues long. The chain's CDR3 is CASSLTAPRDTEAFF. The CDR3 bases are TGTGCCAGCAGTTTGACAGCCCCGAGGGACACTGAAGCTTTCTTT.

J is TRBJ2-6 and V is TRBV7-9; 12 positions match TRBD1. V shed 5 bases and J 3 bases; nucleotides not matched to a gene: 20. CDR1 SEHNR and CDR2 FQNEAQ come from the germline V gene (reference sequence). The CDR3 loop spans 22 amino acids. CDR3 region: CASSTLGIRRDRGHYGANVLTF. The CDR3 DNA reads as TGTGCCAGCAGCACCCTAGGAATTCGACGGGACAGGGGGCATTATGGGGCCAACGTCCTGACTTTC. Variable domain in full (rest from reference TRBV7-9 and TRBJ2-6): DTGVSQNPRHKITKRGQNVTFRCDPISEHNRLYWYRQTLGQGPEFLTYFQNEAQLEKSRLLSDRFSAERPKGSFSTLEIQRTEQGDSAMYLCASSTLGIRRDRGHYGANVLTFGAGSRLTVL.